The source of this TCR beta chain is a study of blood T cells in healthy people across ages (dated by TCRdb to 2015 to 2017). With respect to the entire study: Template switching captured roughly one uniquely barcoded TCR beta cDNA molecule per two T cells in model experiments. Using deep sequencing normalized with unique cDNA molecular identifiers, the study measured how TCR beta repertoire diversity changes with age. Four age groups were formed from the donors: young (average approximately 15 years), middle-aged (approximately 40), aged (around 62) and long-lived (roughly 81). To avoid experimental bias, donors of different ages were distributed randomly across sequencing lanes. For two donors (one aged 18 to 30 and one aged 80 or older), the study analyzed two additional independent replicas of 1 million unique cDNA reads from the same blood draw. Points the paper makes about the study in general: The long-lived group showed more naive CD4+ T cells, fewer expanded clones and increased TCR diversity than the aged group, suggesting age selection. Because donor CMV infection status was unknown, age-related changes in expanded clonotypes were potentially confounded. Observed TCR beta diversity per million T cells fell roughly linearly with age, and a significant reduction was already apparent by age around 36. Bulk unsorted PBMC profiling prevented conclusive comparison of naive and antigen-experienced compartments. Estimates of total diversity based on one million sequenced T cells were regarded as lower bounds and as underestimates. The percentage of naive T cells measured by flow cytometry correlated strongly with observed TCR beta diversity.

Points on this clonotype: Its specific antigen is unknown. No quality values exist for individual bases; no much larger clone is one base distant.

Libraries were made using 5' RACE. TCRdb records Illumina HiSeq 2500 as the sequencer. A second roughly 6 to 12 cycle PCR used a sample-barcoded 5' primer and a J-beta primer mix. A unique molecular identifier was introduced onto each TCR beta cDNA molecule by a template-switch 5' adaptor carrying 12 random nucleotides. At least 3 million CDR3-containing paired-end reads were obtained from each sample. All of the RNA was converted into first-strand cDNA using the Mint cDNA synthesis kit, with a TRBC-specific oligonucleotide serving as the primer. Following uracil-DNA glycosylase treatment, a first 18-cycle PCR with universal primers M1SS and BC2_uni_R was performed on all cDNA. The source study handled its data this way. For normalization, 1 million high-quality reads were randomly selected from each sample, with every read carrying a distinct molecular identifier. Instead of being binned into consensus sequences, reads with shared molecular identifiers were discarded. MiTCR, set to a Q25 quality threshold and the strictest error-elimination algorithm, was used for CDR3 identification, clonotype clustering and error correction. A nonparametric unseen species model with Euler transformation was used to estimate a lower bound on total TCR beta diversity. TCRdb handled the public reads itself, with Q25 trimming in fastp and clone calling in MiXCR, and kept productive beta chains. CDR3 protein duplicates are merged, each entry listing the most common genes and DNA. TCRdb assigned the V and J calls; the authors' analysis was not used. The sample table holds about 640,000 distinct CDR3 sequences, of which 58% were seen once. The ten biggest clones cover roughly 34% of the sample.

The roughly 38 donors, aged about 6 to 95 years, were systemically healthy Caucasian individuals from Russia. Ten milliliters of peripheral blood were collected from each donor into EDTA-treated Vacutainer tubes. Ficoll-Paque density-gradient centrifugation was used to isolate PBMCs, with at least 6.5 million per sample. Trizol reagent was used to extract total RNA from PBMCs, with at least 5.5 micrograms per sample. The percentages of naive CD45RAhigh/CD27high T cells were determined by flow cytometry on a PBMC aliquot from every donor. Taken from cysteine to phenylalanine, the CDR3 has 15 residues. Here the CDR3 DNA is all that survives: 45 bases in frame from base 1. V loses 1 base, J loses 0 bases, and the germline ends lie 9 bases apart. From the germline V gene, CDR1 is SGHTA and CDR2 is FQGNSA.

The rearranged segments are TRBV7-2 and TRBJ1-2, with the D gene uncertain. This TCR was sampled from a man aged 55 to 70 in good health. The sample consisted of blood. The sequence in DNA is TGTGCCAGCAGCTTAGGGCAGGTTCCTAACTATGGCTACACCTTC. The translation is CASSLGQVPNYGYTF.